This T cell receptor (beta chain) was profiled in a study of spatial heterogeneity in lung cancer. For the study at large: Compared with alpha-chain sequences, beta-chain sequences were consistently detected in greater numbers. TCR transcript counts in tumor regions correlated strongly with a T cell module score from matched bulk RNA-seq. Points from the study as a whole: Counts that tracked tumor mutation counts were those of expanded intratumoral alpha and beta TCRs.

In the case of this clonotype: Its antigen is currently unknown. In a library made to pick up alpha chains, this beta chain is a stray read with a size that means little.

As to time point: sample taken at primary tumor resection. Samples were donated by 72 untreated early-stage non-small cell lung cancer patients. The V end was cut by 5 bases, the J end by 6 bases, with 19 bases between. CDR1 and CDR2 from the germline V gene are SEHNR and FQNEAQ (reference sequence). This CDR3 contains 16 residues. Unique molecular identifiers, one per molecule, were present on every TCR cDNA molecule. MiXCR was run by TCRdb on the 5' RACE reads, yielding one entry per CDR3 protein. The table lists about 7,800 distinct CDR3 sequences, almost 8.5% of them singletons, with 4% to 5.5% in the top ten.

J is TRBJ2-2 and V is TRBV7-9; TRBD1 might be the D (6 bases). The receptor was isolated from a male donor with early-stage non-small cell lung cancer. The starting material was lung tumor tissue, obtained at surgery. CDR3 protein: CASSPRTDLLSGELFF. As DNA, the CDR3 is TGTGCCAGCAGCCCCCGGACAGACCTACTATCCGGGGAGCTGTTTTTT.